A selection of T cell receptor beta chains follows, all from one sample in a study of early T cells in non-severe SARS-CoV-2 infection. A single record per CDR3 protein comes from TCRdb applying MiXCR to the 5' RACE reads. Of some 30,000 distinct CDR3 sequences listed, 4.5% were seen once; the top ten hold 5.5% to 7%. The sample taken for sequencing was whole blood. The receptors come from an adult who was a healthcare worker with PCR-confirmed SARS-CoV-2 infection or an uninfected control (not recorded which). CDR3s include the opening cysteine and the closing phenylalanine or tryptophan. D genes are given only for firm matches. Some rows mark clone size as missing; the rest say once, few, many or name a class of expanded clone.

size	D	J	V	CDR3	DNA
-	TRBD1	TRBJ1-5	TRBV7-2	CASSGTANQPQHF	TGTGCCAGCAGTGGGACAGCTAATCAGCCCCAGCATTTT
many	TRBD2	TRBJ2-3	TRBV20-1	CSAPRLAGGTDTQYF	TGCAGTGCTCCTAGACTAGCGGGAGGCACAGATACGCAGTATTTT
many	-	TRBJ2-2	TRBV7-3	CASSLGEANTGELFF	TGTGCCAGCAGCTTAGGGGAGGCGAACACCGGGGAGCTGTTTTTT
-	-	TRBJ1-5	TRBV4-3	CASSQDFFQPQHF	TGCGCCAGCAGCCAAGATTTCTTTCAGCCCCAGCATTTT
many	-	TRBJ1-5	TRBV2	CASSEVGAGHVPQHF	TGTGCCAGCAGTGAAGTGGGAGCGGGACATGTGCCCCAGCATTTT
many	-	TRBJ2-3	TRBV2	CASSVQGGSDTQYF	TGTGCCAGCAGTGTACAGGGTGGGTCAGATACGCAGTATTTT
-	TRBD1	TRBJ2-3	TRBV29-1	CSARDRSTDTQYF	TGCAGCGCGCGGGACAGGAGCACAGATACGCAGTATTTT
-	-	TRBJ2-1	TRBV20-1	CSASDQYNEQFF	TGCAGTGCTAGTGACCAATACAATGAGCAGTTCTTC
many	-	TRBJ2-1	TRBV29-1	CSGERTTTSYNEQFF	TGCAGCGGCGAAAGGACCACAACATCTTACAATGAGCAGTTCTTC
many	-	TRBJ1-3	TRBV7-2	CASSPRGLGNTIYF	TGTGCCAGCAGCCCCCGCGGGCTGGGAAACACCATATATTTT
many	-	TRBJ2-2	TRBV11-3	CASSPLVSGELFF	TGTGCCAGCAGCCCACTAGTGAGCGGGGAGCTGTTTTTT
few	-	TRBJ1-1	TRBV9	CASSAGNTEAFF	TGTGCCAGCAGCGCGGGGAACACTGAAGCTTTCTTT
many	-	TRBJ1-1	TRBV12-3/TRBV12-4	CASRPSGTLNTEAFF	TGTGCCAGCAGGCCATCCGGGACCTTGAACACTGAAGCTTTCTTT
many	-	TRBJ2-1	TRBV20-1	CSARDSREYNEQFF	TGCAGTGCTAGAGATTCCCGGGAATACAATGAGCAGTTCTTC
many	-	TRBJ2-7	TRBV19	CASSIGDRYPREQYF	TGTGCCAGTAGTATAGGTGACAGATATCCGCGCGAGCAGTACTTC
many	-	TRBJ1-1	TRBV30	CAWSVNSMNTEAFF	TGTGCCTGGAGTGTAAACAGTATGAACACTGAAGCTTTCTTT
many	-	TRBJ2-7	TRBV20-1	CSARARLSSYEQYF	TGCAGTGCTAGAGCCCGTTTGAGCTCCTACGAGCAGTACTTC
many	-	TRBJ1-1	TRBV10-3	CAITPDGINTEAFF	TGTGCCATCACCCCGGACGGAATTAACACTGAAGCTTTCTTT
many	-	TRBJ1-6	TRBV4-1	CAPSQEAKGYSDNSPLHF	TGCGCCCCCAGCCAGGAGGCTAAGGGGTATTCGGATAATTCACCCCTCCACTTT
many	TRBD1	TRBJ2-7	TRBV11-2	CASSRGQSYEQYF	TGTGCCAGCAGCAGGGGACAGTCCTACGAGCAGTACTTC
-	-	TRBJ1-5	TRBV7-8	CASSLRGISNQPQHF	TGTGCCAGCAGCTTACGGGGGATCAGCAATCAGCCCCAGCATTTT
-	TRBD2	TRBJ2-3	TRBV7-8	CASSPRLAGVRTDTQYF	TGTGCCAGCAGCCCCCGACTAGCGGGAGTCCGCACAGATACGCAGTATTTT
few	-	TRBJ2-1	TRBV24-1	CATSDPDGSSYNEQFF	TGTGCCACCAGTGATCCGGACGGGAGCTCCTACAATGAGCAGTTCTTC
-	-	TRBJ1-5	TRBV7-6	CTSSGGASNQPQHF	TGTACCAGCAGCGGCGGCGCAAGCAATCAGCCCCAGCATTTT
many	TRBD1	TRBJ1-6	TRBV18	CASSPNRGYGPLHF	TGTGCCAGCTCACCAAACAGGGGATACGGGCCCCTCCACTTT
few	-	TRBJ1-1	TRBV20-1	CSASATGGTEAFF	TGCAGTGCTAGCGCGACAGGAGGTACTGAAGCTTTCTTT
-	TRBD1	TRBJ2-5	TRBV11-2	CASNRGLETQYF	TGTGCCAGCAACAGGGGGCTTGAGACCCAGTACTTC
many	-	TRBJ1-1	TRBV7-2	CASSLQGRNTEAFF	TGTGCCAGCAGCTTACAGGGTCGGAACACTGAAGCTTTCTTT
many	TRBD1	TRBJ2-5	TRBV7-6	CASSFPRAGGGETQYF	TGTGCCAGCAGCTTCCCCCGTGCAGGGGGCGGGGAGACCCAGTACTTC
few	-	TRBJ2-6	TRBV7-6	CASSLWSAGANVLTF	TGTGCCAGCAGCTTATGGTCTGCTGGGGCCAACGTCCTGACTTTC
-	TRBD1	TRBJ2-5	TRBV9	CASSEDREETQYF	TGTGCCAGCAGCGAGGACAGGGAGGAGACCCAGTACTTC
many	-	TRBJ1-4	TRBV25-1	CASSEPGKANEKLFF	TGTGCCAGCAGTGAGCCGGGGAAGGCTAATGAAAAACTGTTTTTT
-	-	TRBJ2-2	TRBV15	CATSRILQAGTGELFF	TGTGCCACCAGCAGAATACTGCAGGCGGGCACCGGGGAGCTGTTTTTT
many	-	TRBJ2-7	TRBV6-1	CATRAGSYEQYF	TGTGCCACCCGGGCGGGGTCCTACGAGCAGTACTTC
many	TRBD1	TRBJ1-2	TRBV18	CASSPLSQGEPYGYTF	TGTGCCAGCTCACCACTCTCACAGGGGGAACCTTATGGCTACACCTTC
many	-	TRBJ2-1	TRBV5-5	CASSPTSNDEQFF	TGTGCCAGCAGCCCAACTAGCAACGATGAGCAGTTCTTC
few	-	TRBJ1-6	TRBV7-3	CASSLTRGDSPLHF	TGTGCCAGCAGCTTAACCAGGGGTGATTCACCCCTCCACTTT
many	TRBD2	TRBJ2-7	TRBV12-3/TRBV12-4	CASSLSGRTSYEQYF	TGTGCCAGCAGCCTCAGCGGGAGGACATCCTACGAGCAGTACTTC
many	TRBD2	TRBJ2-1	TRBV4-3	CASSQRTSGHNNEQFF	TGCGCCAGCAGCCAACGGACTAGCGGGCACAACAATGAGCAGTTCTTC
many	TRBD1	TRBJ1-5	TRBV5-1	CASSLRTGGNQPQHF	TGCGCCAGCAGCTTGCGGACAGGGGGCAATCAGCCCCAGCATTTT
-	TRBD1	TRBJ2-1	TRBV12-3/TRBV12-4	CASSVGQGWVEEQFF	TGTGCCAGCAGTGTGGGACAGGGCTGGGTAGAGGAGCAGTTCTTC
many	TRBD2	TRBJ2-7	TRBV5-1	CASSLGTSIHEQYF	TGCGCCAGCAGCTTGGGGACTAGCATTCACGAGCAGTACTTC
many	-	TRBJ2-1	TRBV12-3/TRBV12-4	CASSPDRPRNEQFF	TGTGCCAGCAGTCCTGACAGGCCGAGGAATGAGCAGTTCTTC
many	-	TRBJ2-7	TRBV5-6	CASSLEGVYEQYF	TGTGCCAGCAGCCTGGAGGGGGTCTACGAGCAGTACTTC
many	-	TRBJ1-1	TRBV20-1	CSAQEGNTEAFF	TGCAGTGCCCAGGAAGGGAACACTGAAGCTTTCTTT
many	-	TRBJ2-3	TRBV11-2	CASSPSLPTDTQYF	TGTGCCAGCAGCCCCAGCTTACCCACAGATACGCAGTATTTT
many	-	TRBJ2-2	TRBV7-8	CASSLVGQAANTGELFF	TGTGCCAGCAGCTTAGTCGGCCAGGCCGCGAACACCGGGGAGCTGTTTTTT
many	-	TRBJ2-3	TRBV5-1	CASSLADTDTQYF	TGCGCCAGCAGCTTGGCGGACACAGATACGCAGTATTTT
few	-	TRBJ2-1	TRBV7-3	CASSLSTYNEQFF	TGTGCCAGCAGCTTAAGCACTTACAATGAGCAGTTCTTC
-	-	TRBJ1-1	TRBV5-1	CASSLGPEAFF	TGCGCCAGCAGCTTGGGGCCTGAAGCTTTCTTT
many	-	TRBJ2-7	TRBV5-1	CASSSAQGQGGAYEQYF	TGCGCCAGCAGCTCGGCGCAGGGTCAGGGAGGTGCCTACGAGCAGTACTTC
many	TRBD1	TRBJ2-5	TRBV12-3/TRBV12-4	CASSGDRGYQETQYF	TGTGCCAGCAGTGGGGACAGGGGGTACCAAGAGACCCAGTACTTC
many	TRBD1	TRBJ1-4	TRBV5-1	CASSRAGGDEKLFF	TGCGCCAGCAGCAGAGCAGGGGGAGATGAAAAACTGTTTTTT
many	-	TRBJ1-2	TRBV5-5	CASSRDMDRNYGYTF	TGTGCCAGCAGCCGAGATATGGACCGTAACTATGGCTACACCTTC
many	-	TRBJ1-5	TRBV28	CASSYRITSNQPQHF	TGTGCCAGCAGTTATCGTATTACTAGCAATCAGCCCCAGCATTTT
-	TRBD1	TRBJ2-1	TRBV12-3/TRBV12-4	CASSRDSKSYNEQFF	TGTGCCAGCAGTCGGGACAGTAAGTCCTACAATGAGCAGTTCTTC
-	-	TRBJ2-1	TRBV12-3/TRBV12-4	CASSSYNEQFF	TGTGCCAGCAGTTCTTACAATGAGCAGTTCTTC
many	-	TRBJ2-3	TRBV5-1	CASSFFVSTESTDTQYF	TGCGCCAGCAGCTTCTTCGTTTCTACAGAGAGCACAGATACGCAGTATTTT
few	-	TRBJ2-2	TRBV19	CASRGNTGELFF	TGTGCCAGTAGGGGTAACACCGGGGAGCTGTTTTTT